A single sample is the source of the 20 T cell receptor beta chains below, sequenced in a study of technical replicates of blood from several donors. The data were produced by immunoSEQ multiplex PCR, yet TCRdb's version contains in-frame clones alone and is incomplete. This sample has 80,000 to 90,000 clones; roughly 94% occur once, and the top ten carry 0.2% to 0.3%. Sequenced: T cells isolated from PBMCs. These receptors were collected from a human donor in good health.

The rearrangement joins TRBV19 to TRBJ2-6; maybe TRBD2 (5 bases). There are 15 residues in the CDR3. From germline, CDR1 is LNHDA and CDR2 SQIVND (reference sequence). Trimming cost V 3 bases and J 2 bases, with 8 bases left between them. The CDR3 reads CASSMLLAGANVLTF. Here the CDR3 DNA reads TGTGCCAGTAGTATGCTACTAGCTGGGGCCAACGTCCTGACTTTC. The entire variable domain, with the rest obtained from reference TRBV19 and TRBJ2-6, is as follows: DGGITQSPKYLFRKEGQNVTLSCEQNLNHDAMYWYRQDPGQGLRLIYYSQIVNDFQKGDIAEGYSVSREKKESFPLTVTSAQKNPTAFYLCASSMLLAGANVLTFGAGSRLTVL.

The V and J genes are TRBV10-3 and TRBJ2-5, with 10 bases lining up with TRBD1. The CDR3 length is 16 residues. Germline CDR1 is ENHRY and CDR2 is SYGVKD. After removal of 2 bases from V and 4 bases from J, the junction contained 7 bases not matched to a gene. CDR3 sequence reads: CAISERLGQGSETQYF. CDR3 coding DNA: TGTGCCATCAGTGAGAGATTGGGACAGGGGTCAGAGACCCAGTACTTC.

Regarding this clone: The same CDR3 is also encoded by other DNA sequences in this sample. The chain recombines TRBV2 with TRBJ2-5, with a tentative D call TRBD2 (6 bases). CDR3 length: 12 residues. V was pared by 6 bases and J by 4 bases, with 9 bases between. Germline CDR1 SNHLY, CDR2 FYNNEI. The CDR3 sequence is CASRTSGETQYF. The CDR3 DNA is TGTGCCAGCAGGACTAGTGGAGAGACCCAGTACTTC.

V usage is TRBV2 and J usage is TRBJ2-7; 12 bases align to TRBD2. This CDR3 is built from 14 residues. The germline CDR1 and CDR2 sequences are SNHLY and FYNNEI. Trimming took 4 bases from V and 9 from J; bases not matched to a gene: 7. This chain's CDR3 is CASSGTSGRIGQYF. For the CDR3, the DNA is TGTGCCAGCAGTGGCACTAGCGGGAGGATCGGGCAGTACTTC.

Written as DNA, the CDR3 is TGTGCCAGCAGCTTATGGGGGGTATACGACGAGCAGTACTTC. It translates to CASSLWGVYDEQYF. V usage is TRBV13 and J usage is TRBJ2-7; a possible D gene is TRBD2 (6 bases). Looked up from germline, CDR1 is PRHDT and CDR2 is FYEKMQ (reference sequence). The CDR3 extends over 14 amino acids. The V end was cut by 2 bases, the J end by 5 bases, with 13 bases between.

This clone was counted a few times. V gene TRBV7-9 combines with J gene TRBJ1-1, with D possibly matching TRBD1 (5 bases). The germline V gene has CDR1 SEHNR and CDR2 FQNEAQ (reference sequence). V lost 2 bases to trimming and J lost 3 bases, with 13 bases between them. The CDR3 has 15 residues. For the CDR3, the DNA is TGTGCCAGCAGCTTATTGCAGGGAACTCACACTGAAGCTTTCTTT. Translation gives CASSLLQGTHTEAFF.

V gene TRBV29-1 combines with J gene TRBJ2-4; TRBD1 aligns across 9 bases. CDR3 length equals 12 residues. The germline CDR1 and CDR2 sequences are SQVTM and ANQGSEA. The ends lost 7 bases at V and 7 bases at J; junction bases unmatched: 5. The CDR3 region has the DNA TGCAGCGCCCGGACAGGGGTCAACATTCAGTACTTC. Translation gives CSARTGVNIQYF. The full variable domain, completed using reference TRBV29-1 and TRBJ2-4, is SAVISQKPSRDICQRGTSLTIQCQVDSQVTMMFWYRQQPGQSLTLIATANQGSEATYESGFVIDKFPISRPNLTFSTLTVSNMSPEDSSIYLCSARTGVNIQYFGAGTRLSVL.

The CDR3 nucleotides are TGTGCCTGGAGTGTAACAGGGATCACTGAAGCTTTCTTT. Amino acids: CAWSVTGITEAFF. The chain has TRBV30 and TRBJ1-1; TRBD1 is a possible D gene (6 bases). The ends were cut back, 0 bases at V and 4 bases at J, with 9 bases in the middle. The CDR3 has 13 residues. Per the germline V gene, CDR1 is GTSNPN and CDR2 is SVGIG (reference sequence).

This chain links TRBV4-1 with TRBJ1-1; 9 positions agree with TRBD1. The V and J ends lost 4 bases and 4 bases, in that order; junction bases with no gene match: 10. There are 16 residues in the CDR3. Germline V lookup: CDR1 MGHRA, CDR2 YSYEKL. This CDR3 reads CASSRLGQGRFTEAFF. The DNA for the CDR3 is TGCGCCAGCAGCCGCTTGGGACAGGGAAGATTCACTGAAGCTTTCTTT.

J is TRBJ1-1 and V is TRBV7-8, with D hard to call. This CDR3 is 14 amino acids long. Germline V gene sequence: CDR1 SGHVS, CDR2 FQNEAQ. The V gene lost 5 bases and the J gene lost 0 bases, with 10 bases spanning the gap. CDR3 sequence (DNA): TGTGCCAGCAGCCCCTCCCTCCTGAACACTGAAGCTTTCTTT. Translated, it gives CASSPSLLNTEAFF.

The chain employs TRBV27 and TRBJ1-2, with a tentative D call TRBD1 (5 bases). Germline CDR1 is MNHEY and CDR2 is SMNVEV (reference sequence). V was trimmed by 2 bases and J by 4 bases, leaving 8 bases between them. This CDR3 spans 13 amino acids. CDR3 protein: CASSLGGFYGYTF. CDR3 coding DNA: TGTGCCAGCAGTTTAGGGGGGTTCTATGGCTACACCTTC.

The chain couples TRBV2 to TRBJ1-5, with D possibly matching TRBD1 (6 bases). V dropped 6 bases and J dropped 3 bases, with 15 bases sitting between them. Germline V gene data show CDR1 as SNHLY and CDR2 as FYNNEI. CDR3 size: 15 residues. The CDR3 sequence is CASRAQGIANQPQHF. CDR3 nucleotide sequence: TGTGCCAGCAGGGCTCAGGGGATCGCCAATCAGCCCCAGCATTTT.

The CDR3 DNA is TGTGCCAGCAGGCAGACTAGCGGGAGGAGGGGGATCGATGAGCAGTTCTTC. This encodes CASRQTSGRRGIDEQFF. The chain links TRBV5-4 to TRBJ2-1; 13 bases align to TRBD2. The ends lost 5 bases at V and 8 bases at J; junction bases unmatched: 13. Per germline, CDR1 SGHNT and CDR2 YYREEE (reference sequence). The CDR3 has 17 amino acids.

This sequence joins TRBV19 and TRBJ1-5; D not resolved. This CDR3 spans 16 amino acids. Germline V gene data show CDR1 as LNHDA and CDR2 as SQIVND (reference sequence). Trimming removed 4 bases at V and 7 bases at J, with 20 bases between. The CDR3 region has the DNA TGTGCCAGTAGTACGATAGGGCGGACTTCGAGCCAGCCCCAGCATTTT. Protein: CASSTIGRTSSQPQHF.

The chain carries TRBV29-1 and TRBJ2-1, with 13 bases matching TRBD2. CDR3 size: 14 residues. V lost 7 bases and J lost 7; bases outside the gene matches: 7. The V gene's germline CDR1 is SQVTM and CDR2 ANQGSEA. CDR3 in DNA: TGCAGCGGAGGGACTAGCGGGACGAGGAATGAGCAGTTCTTC. This gives the protein CSGGTSGTRNEQFF.

This sequence joins TRBV7-3 and TRBJ2-2, with a tentative D call TRBD1 (5 bases). V shed 5 bases and J shed 0 bases, with 13 bases lying between them. The CDR3 totals 16 residues. Germline-derived CDR1 and CDR2 are SGHTA and FQGTGA. The DNA of the CDR3 is TGTGCCAGCAGCGTCCACCAGGGTTCGAACACCGGGGAGCTGTTTTTT. It encodes CASSVHQGSNTGELFF.

The rearrangement uses TRBV7-9 and TRBJ2-1; 10 bases match TRBD2. The V segment lost 5 bases and the J segment 8 bases; nucleotides outside the gene matches: 15. The CDR3 length is 17 residues. CDR1 is SEHNR and CDR2 is FQNEAQ in the germline V gene (reference sequence). This CDR3 reads CASSGTDSSGRWDEQFF. Here the CDR3 DNA reads TGTGCCAGCAGCGGGACAGACTCTAGCGGGAGATGGGATGAGCAGTTCTTC. The entire variable domain, with the rest obtained from reference TRBV7-9 and TRBJ2-1, is as follows: DTGVSQNPRHKITKRGQNVTFRCDPISEHNRLYWYRQTLGQGPEFLTYFQNEAQLEKSRLLSDRFSAERPKGSFSTLEIQRTEQGDSAMYLCASSGTDSSGRWDEQFFGPGTRLTVL.

This chain connects TRBV5-1 to TRBJ1-2; 8 nucleotides line up with TRBD1. The CDR3 has 17 amino acids. Germline V gives CDR1 SGHRS, CDR2 YFSETQ. J gave up 0 bases and V 3 bases, and 10 bases lay outside the gene matches. The CDR3 protein is CASSSGQGALPNYGYTF. Written as DNA, the CDR3 is TGCGCCAGCAGCTCCGGACAGGGTGCGCTCCCTAACTATGGCTACACCTTC.

The gene calls are TRBV6-6 and TRBJ1-5; D is ambiguous. V lost 2 bases and J 7 bases, leaving 6 bases between the germline ends. Germline V gives CDR1 MNHNY, CDR2 SVGAGI (reference sequence). This CDR3 has 12 residues. CDR3 DNA: TGTGCCAGCAGTTACAAGCGGCAGCCCCAGCATTTT. Protein: CASSYKRQPQHF.

The CDR3 loop is CASSQPPDRLLTTGELFF. In DNA form, the CDR3 reads TGCGCCAGCAGCCAACCCCCGGACAGACTCTTAACCACCGGGGAGCTGTTTTTT. V is TRBV4-1 and J is TRBJ2-2; D might be TRBD1 (6 bases). CDR1 is MGHRA, CDR2 YSYEKL, per germline. This CDR3 spans 18 amino acids. The ends were cut back, 2 bases at V and 4 bases at J, with 20 bases in the middle.